This T cell receptor (beta chain) came from a study of T cell responses to AZD1222 COVID-19 vaccine. Study results and caveats: Clonal diversity was possibly underestimated; the donors were predominantly white British and more often female. Researchers report vaccine-associated CD4 TCRs spanning spike, with dominance at 160-218 and 743-854.

As to this clone: Antigen unknown.

Produced via immunoSEQ multiplex PCR; TCRdb's table is partial and in-frame only. The table has 130,000 or so clones, under 95% seen once. Per the germline V gene, CDR1 is SGDLS and CDR2 is YYNGEE. This CDR3 region has 13 residues. The V end was cut by 0 bases, the J end by 7 bases, with 11 bases between. Sequencing used peripheral blood, obtained on day 0 of AZD1222 vaccination. The TCR was taken from an adult in good health. This chain links TRBV9 with TRBJ2-7; a weak D match, TRBD2 (5 bases). For the CDR3, the DNA is TGTGCCAGCAGCGTAGTAGACTACGAGGAGCAGTACTTC. This gives the protein CASSVVDYEEQYF.